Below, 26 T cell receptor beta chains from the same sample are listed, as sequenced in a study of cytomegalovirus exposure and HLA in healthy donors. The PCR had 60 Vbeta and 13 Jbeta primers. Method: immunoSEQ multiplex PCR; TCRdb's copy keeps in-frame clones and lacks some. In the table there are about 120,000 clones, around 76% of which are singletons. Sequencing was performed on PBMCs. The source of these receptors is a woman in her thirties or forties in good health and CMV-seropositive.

CDR3 residues: CASSLDSPGNSPLHF. The CDR3 DNA reads as TGCGCCAGCAGCTTGGATTCCCCGGGTAATTCACCCCTCCACTTT. This rearrangement joins TRBV5-1 to TRBJ1-6, with D unresolved. Germline CDR1 and CDR2: SGHRS and YFSETQ. V lost 0 bases, J lost 6 bases, and 10 bases lay in between. The CDR3 has 15 residues.

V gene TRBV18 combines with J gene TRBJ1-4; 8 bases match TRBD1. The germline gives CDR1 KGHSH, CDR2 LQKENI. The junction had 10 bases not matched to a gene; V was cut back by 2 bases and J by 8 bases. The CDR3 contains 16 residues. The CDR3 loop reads CASSPSVGQGSEKLFF. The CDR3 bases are TGTGCCAGCTCACCAAGTGTCGGACAGGGTAGCGAAAAACTGTTTTTT.

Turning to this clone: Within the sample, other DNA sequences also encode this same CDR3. CDR3 in amino acids: CASRRTGTNTGELFF. In DNA form, the CDR3 reads TGTGCCAGCAGGCGAACAGGAACGAACACCGGGGAGCTGTTTTTT. The chain has TRBV6-1 and TRBJ2-2, with a possible D match to TRBD1 (5 bases). The V and J ends lost 6 bases and 0 bases respectively, with 11 bases between them. In germline, CDR1 is MNHNS, CDR2 SASEGT. The CDR3 sequence is 15 residues long.

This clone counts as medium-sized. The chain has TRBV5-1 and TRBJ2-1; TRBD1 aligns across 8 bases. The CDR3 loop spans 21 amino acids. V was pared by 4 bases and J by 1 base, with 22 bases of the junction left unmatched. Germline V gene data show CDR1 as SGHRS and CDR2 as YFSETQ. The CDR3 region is CASSRAVRSGGAVRSYNEQFF. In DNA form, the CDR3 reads TGCGCCAGCAGCCGGGCAGTTCGGTCAGGGGGCGCGGTAAGGTCCTACAATGAGCAGTTCTTC.

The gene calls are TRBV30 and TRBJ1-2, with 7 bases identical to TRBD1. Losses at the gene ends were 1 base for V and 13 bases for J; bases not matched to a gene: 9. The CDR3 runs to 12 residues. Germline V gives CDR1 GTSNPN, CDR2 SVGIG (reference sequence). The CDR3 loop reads CAWSADRVEGTF. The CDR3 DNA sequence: TGTGCCTGGAGTGCCGACAGGGTAGAGGGCACCTTC.

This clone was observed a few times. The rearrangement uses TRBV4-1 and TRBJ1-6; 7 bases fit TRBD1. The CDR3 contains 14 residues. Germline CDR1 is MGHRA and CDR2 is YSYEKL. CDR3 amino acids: CATGDSSYNSPLHF. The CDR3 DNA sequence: TGCGCAACGGGGGACAGCTCCTATAATTCACCCCTCCACTTT.

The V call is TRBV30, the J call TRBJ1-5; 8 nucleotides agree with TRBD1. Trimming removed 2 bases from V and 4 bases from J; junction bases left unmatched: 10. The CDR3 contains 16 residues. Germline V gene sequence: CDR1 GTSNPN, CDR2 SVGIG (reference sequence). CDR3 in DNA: TGTGCCTGGAGTTTGCGACAGGGGTACCTAAATCAGCCCCAGCATTTT. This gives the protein CAWSLRQGYLNQPQHF.

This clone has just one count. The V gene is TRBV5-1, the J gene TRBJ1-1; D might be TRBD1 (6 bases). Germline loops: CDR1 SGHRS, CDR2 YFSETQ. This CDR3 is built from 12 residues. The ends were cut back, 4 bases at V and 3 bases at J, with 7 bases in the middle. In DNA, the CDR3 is TGCGCCAGCAGCGGGGGCTACACTGAAGCTTTCTTT. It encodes CASSGGYTEAFF.

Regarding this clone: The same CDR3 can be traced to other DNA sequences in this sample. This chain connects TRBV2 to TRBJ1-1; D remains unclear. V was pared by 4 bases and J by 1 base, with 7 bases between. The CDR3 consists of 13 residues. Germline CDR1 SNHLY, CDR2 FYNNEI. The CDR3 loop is CASSGERNTEAFF. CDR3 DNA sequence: TGTGCCAGCAGTGGAGAGAGGAACACTGAAGCTTTCTTT.

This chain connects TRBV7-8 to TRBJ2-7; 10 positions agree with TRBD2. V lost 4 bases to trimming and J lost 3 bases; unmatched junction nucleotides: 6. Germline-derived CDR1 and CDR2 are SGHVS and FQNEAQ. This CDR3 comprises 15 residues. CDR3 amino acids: CASSSGLAVYYEQYF. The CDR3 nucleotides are TGTGCCAGCAGCTCCGGACTAGCGGTTTACTACGAGCAGTACTTC.

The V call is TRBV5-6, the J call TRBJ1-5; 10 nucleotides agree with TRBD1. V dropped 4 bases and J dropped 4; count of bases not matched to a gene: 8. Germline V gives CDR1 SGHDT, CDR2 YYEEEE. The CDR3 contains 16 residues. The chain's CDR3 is CASSIPGTGDNQPQHF. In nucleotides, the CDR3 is TGTGCCAGCAGCATTCCCGGGACAGGGGATAATCAGCCCCAGCATTTT.

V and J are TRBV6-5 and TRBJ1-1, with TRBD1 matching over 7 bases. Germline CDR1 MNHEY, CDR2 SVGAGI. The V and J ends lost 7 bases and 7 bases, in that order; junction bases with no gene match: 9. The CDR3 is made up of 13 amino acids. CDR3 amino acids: CASTTRRDSEAFF. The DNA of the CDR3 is TGTGCCAGCACAACGAGGCGGGACAGTGAAGCTTTCTTT.

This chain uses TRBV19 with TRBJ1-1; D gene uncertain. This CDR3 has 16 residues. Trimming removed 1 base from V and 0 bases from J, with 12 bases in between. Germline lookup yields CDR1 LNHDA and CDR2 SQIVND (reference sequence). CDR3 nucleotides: TGTGCCAGTAGTATAGCGGCAGGAACCATGAACACTGAAGCTTTCTTT. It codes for CASSIAAGTMNTEAFF.

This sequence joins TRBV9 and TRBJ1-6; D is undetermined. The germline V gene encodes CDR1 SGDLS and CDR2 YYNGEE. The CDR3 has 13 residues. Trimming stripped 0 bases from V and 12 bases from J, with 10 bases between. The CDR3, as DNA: TGTGCCAGCAGCGTAGGATGGGAGGAACCCCTCCACTTT. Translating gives CASSVGWEEPLHF. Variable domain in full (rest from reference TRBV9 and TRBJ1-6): DSGVTQTPKHLITATGQRVTLRCSPRSGDLSVYWYQQSLDQGLQFLIQYYNGEERAKGNILERFSAQQFPDLHSELNLSSLELGDSALYFCASSVGWEEPLHFGNGTRLTVT.

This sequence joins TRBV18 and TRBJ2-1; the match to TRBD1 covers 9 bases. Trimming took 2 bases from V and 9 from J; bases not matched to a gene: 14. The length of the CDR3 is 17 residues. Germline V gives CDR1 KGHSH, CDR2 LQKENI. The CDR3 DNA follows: TGTGCCAGCTCACCAGTAATCGGGACAGGGTCAAATACTGAGCAGTTCTTC. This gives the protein CASSPVIGTGSNTEQFF.

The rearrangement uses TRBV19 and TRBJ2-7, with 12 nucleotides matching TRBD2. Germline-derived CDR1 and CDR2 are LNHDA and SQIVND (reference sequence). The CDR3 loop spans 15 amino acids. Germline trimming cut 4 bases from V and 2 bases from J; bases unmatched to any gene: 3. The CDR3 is CASSTRLAGAYEQYF. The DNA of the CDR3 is TGTGCCAGTAGTACCCGACTAGCGGGGGCCTACGAGCAGTACTTC.

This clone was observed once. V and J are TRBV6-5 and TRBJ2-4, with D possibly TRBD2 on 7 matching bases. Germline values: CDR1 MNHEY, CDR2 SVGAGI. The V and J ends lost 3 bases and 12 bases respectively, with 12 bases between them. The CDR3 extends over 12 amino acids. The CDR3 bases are TGTGCCAGCAGTTATCCGGGGGGCTCTCAGTACTTC. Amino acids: CASSYPGGSQYF.

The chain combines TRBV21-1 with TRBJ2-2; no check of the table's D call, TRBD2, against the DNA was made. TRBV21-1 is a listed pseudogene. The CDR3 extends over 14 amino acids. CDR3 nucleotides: TGTGCCAGCAGCAAGCGGGGAAACACCGGGGAGCTGTTTTTT. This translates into CASSKRGNTGELFF.

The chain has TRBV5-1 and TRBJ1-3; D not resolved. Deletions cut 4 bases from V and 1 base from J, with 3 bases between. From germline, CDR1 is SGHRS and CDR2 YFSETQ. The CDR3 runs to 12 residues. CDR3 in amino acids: CASSPSGNTIYF. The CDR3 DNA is TGCGCCAGCAGCCCGTCTGGAAACACCATATATTTT.

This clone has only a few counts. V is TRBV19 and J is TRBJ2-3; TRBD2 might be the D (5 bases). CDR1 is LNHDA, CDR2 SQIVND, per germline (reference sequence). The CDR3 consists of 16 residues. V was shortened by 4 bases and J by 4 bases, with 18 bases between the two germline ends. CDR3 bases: TGTGCCAGTAGTAACCTCGGGGTAGTGATGGCAGATACGCAGTATTTT. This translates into CASSNLGVVMADTQYF.

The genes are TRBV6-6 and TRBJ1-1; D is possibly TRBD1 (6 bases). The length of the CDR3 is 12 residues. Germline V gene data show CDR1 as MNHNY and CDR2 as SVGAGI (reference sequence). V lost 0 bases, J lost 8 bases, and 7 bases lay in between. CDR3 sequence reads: CASSYSQGEAFF. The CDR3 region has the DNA TGTGCCAGCAGTTACTCTCAGGGGGAAGCTTTCTTT.

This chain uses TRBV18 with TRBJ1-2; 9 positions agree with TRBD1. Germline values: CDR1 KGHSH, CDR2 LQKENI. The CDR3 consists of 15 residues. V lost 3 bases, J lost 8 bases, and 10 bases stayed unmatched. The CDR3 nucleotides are TGTGCCAGCTCACCCCCCTGGGACAGGGTAATGGGCTACACCTTC. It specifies CASSPPWDRVMGYTF. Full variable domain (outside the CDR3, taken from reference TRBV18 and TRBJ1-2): NAGVMQNPRHLVRRRGQEARLRCSPMKGHSHVYWYRQLPEEGLKFMVYLQKENIIDESGMPKERFSAEFPKEGPSILRIQQVVRGDSAAYFCASSPPWDRVMGYTFGSGTRLTVV.

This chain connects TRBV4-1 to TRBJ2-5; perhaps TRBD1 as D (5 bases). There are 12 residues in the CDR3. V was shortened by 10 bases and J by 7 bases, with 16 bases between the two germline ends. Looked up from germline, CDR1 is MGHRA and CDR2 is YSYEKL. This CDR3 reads CANKLGVGTQYF. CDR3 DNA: TGCGCCAATAAGCTAGGGGTGGGGACCCAGTACTTC.

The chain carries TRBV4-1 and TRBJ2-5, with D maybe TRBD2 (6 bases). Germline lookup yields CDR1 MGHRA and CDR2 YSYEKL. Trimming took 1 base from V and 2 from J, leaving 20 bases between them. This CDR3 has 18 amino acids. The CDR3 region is CASSQGLLAGRAQETQYF. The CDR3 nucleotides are TGCGCCAGCAGCCAAGGTCTACTAGCAGGTAGAGCTCAAGAGACCCAGTACTTC.

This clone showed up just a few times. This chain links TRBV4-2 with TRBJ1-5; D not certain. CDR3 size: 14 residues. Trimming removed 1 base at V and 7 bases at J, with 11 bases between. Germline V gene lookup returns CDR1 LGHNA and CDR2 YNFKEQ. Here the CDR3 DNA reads TGTGCCAGCAGCCAAGGGAGTTTTGAACAGCCCCAGCATTTT. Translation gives CASSQGSFEQPQHF.

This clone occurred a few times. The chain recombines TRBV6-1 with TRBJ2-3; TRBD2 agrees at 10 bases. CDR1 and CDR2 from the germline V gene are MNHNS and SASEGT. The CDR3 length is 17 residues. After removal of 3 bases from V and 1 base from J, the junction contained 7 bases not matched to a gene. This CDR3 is CASSDQGLAAGTDTQYF. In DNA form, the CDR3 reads TGTGCCAGCAGTGACCAAGGACTAGCGGCAGGCACAGATACGCAGTATTTT.